A single sample gave rise to the 24 T cell receptor beta chains below, sequenced in a study of T cells after yellow fever vaccination. One entry per CDR3 protein results from TCRdb running MiXCR on the 5' RACE reads. The sample consists of 250,000 to 400,000 distinct CDR3 sequences, 4.1% of them appearing once. The specimen comprised PBMCs, sampled 5 days after the yellow fever booster vaccination. The receptors stem from a man between 18 and 29 years old who received the YFV17D yellow fever vaccine.

The rearrangement links TRBV9 to TRBJ2-2, with D possibly TRBD2 on 5 matching bases. From germline, CDR1 is SGDLS and CDR2 YYNGEE. V was pared by 4 bases and J by 6 bases, with 10 bases between. This CDR3 comprises 13 residues. The CDR3 spells CASSSPRAGELFF. CDR3 coding DNA: TGTGCCAGCAGCTCGCCGAGGGCCGGGGAGCTGTTTTTT.

The gene calls are TRBV4-1 and TRBJ2-1; TRBD1 matches 8 bases. The CDR3 runs to 17 residues. Looked up from germline, CDR1 is MGHRA and CDR2 is YSYEKL. The V and J ends lost 2 bases and 0 bases, in that order; junction bases with no gene match: 6. For the CDR3, the DNA is TGCGCCAGCAGCCAACGCCTAACAGGGGGCTCCTACAATGAGCAGTTCTTC. This translates into CASSQRLTGGSYNEQFF.

This clonotype was found many times. The gene calls are TRBV20-1 and TRBJ2-1; TRBD2 matches at 12 bases. The CDR3 has 14 amino acids. Germline V gives CDR1 DFQATT, CDR2 SNEGSKA (reference sequence). The V gene end was trimmed by 5 bases and the J gene end by 9 bases; junction bases not matched to a gene: 8. The CDR3 bases are TGCAGTGCTGACGCTAGCGGGGGGGCGTCTGAGCAGTTCTTC. Protein product: CSADASGGASEQFF.

The chain couples TRBV4-1 to TRBJ1-1; tentative D call: TRBD1 (6 bases). The CDR3 consists of 14 residues. V lost 1 base and J lost 4, with 10 bases in between. Germline CDR1 reads MGHRA; CDR2 reads YSYEKL. The CDR3 sequence: CASSQVGAVTEAFF. For the CDR3, the DNA is TGCGCCAGCAGCCAAGTGGGGGCGGTCACTGAAGCTTTCTTT.

The rearrangement uses TRBV4-2 and TRBJ1-4, with D uncertain. CDR3 length equals 16 residues. The V end was cut by 6 bases, the J end by 0 bases, with 14 bases between. Germline CDR1 LGHNA, CDR2 YNFKEQ. The CDR3 sequence is CASRKLVGATNEKLFF. CDR3 sequence (DNA): TGTGCCAGCAGAAAGCTCGTGGGCGCAACTAATGAAAAACTGTTTTTT.

This clonotype was counted at least ten times. The gene calls are TRBV18 and TRBJ2-4; D not certain. The CDR3 is made up of 11 amino acids. V lost 8 bases, J lost 9 bases, and 11 bases lay in between. Germline V gives CDR1 KGHSH, CDR2 LQKENI. The CDR3 region has the DNA TGTGCCAGCGCCCCAACTCCCATTCAGTACTTC. Protein: CASAPTPIQYF.

V gene TRBV5-1 combines with J gene TRBJ2-5; 10 bases map to TRBD2. This CDR3 is built from 16 residues. Germline CDR1 SGHRS, CDR2 YFSETQ. The junction had 7 bases not matched to a gene; V was cut back by 0 bases and J by 5 bases. The CDR3 is CASSLASGGLIETQYF. The CDR3 bases are TGCGCCAGCAGCTTGGCTAGCGGGGGCCTCATCGAGACCCAGTACTTC.

The chain uses TRBV5-1 and TRBJ1-5; D call uncertain. CDR1 SGHRS and CDR2 YFSETQ come from the germline V gene. The CDR3 sequence is 14 residues long. Trimming left V 3 bases short and J 1 base short, with 8 bases between. Written as DNA, the CDR3 is TGCGCCAGCAGCTCCGGGCCGAGCAATCAGCCCCAGCATTTT. Translated, it gives CASSSGPSNQPQHF.

This clonotype was counted many times. This chain joins TRBV7-3 and TRBJ2-5; 13 bases match TRBD2. The CDR3 spans 15 residues. V trimming: 3 bases; J trimming: 3 bases; junction bases outside the gene matches: 1. CDR1 and CDR2 (germline): SGHTA, FQGTGA. Here the CDR3 DNA reads TGTGCCAGCAGCTTTGGGACTAGCGGGGAAGAGACCCAGTACTTC. Translated, it gives CASSFGTSGEETQYF.

As concerns this clonotype: A much larger clone differs by one base, so this may be a read error. The V gene is TRBV7-2, the J gene TRBJ2-1; D possibly corresponds to TRBD1 (5 bases). Germline assignment: CDR1 SGHTA and CDR2 FQGNSA. This CDR3 is built from 12 residues. The CDR3 loop is CASSASGPEKFF. The CDR3 bases are TGTGCCAGCAGCGCCTCAGGGCCTGAGAAGTTCTTC.

This clonotype was found a few times. The rearrangement joins TRBV5-1 to TRBJ2-1; TRBD2 agrees at 10 bases. Trimming cost V 1 base and J 6 bases; bases outside gene matches: 4. This CDR3 comprises 15 residues. Germline V gene lookup returns CDR1 SGHRS and CDR2 YFSETQ. As DNA, the CDR3 is TGCGCCAGCAGCTTGTTGATAGCGGGGGGCAATGAGCAGTTCTTC. It yields the protein CASSLLIAGGNEQFF.

This clonotype was found many times. This sequence joins TRBV29-1 and TRBJ1-5; a possible D gene is TRBD1 (6 bases). Germline-derived CDR1 and CDR2 are SQVTM and ANQGSEA. The length of the CDR3 is 14 residues. V lost 6 bases and J lost 4, with 16 bases in between. CDR3 sequence (DNA): TGCAGCGTGCAAGAGGGGACAACAAATCAGCCCCAGCATTTT. Residues: CSVQEGTTNQPQHF.

This clonotype was picked up many times. The J gene is TRBJ2-1, the V gene TRBV5-5; TRBD2 aligns across 11 bases. CDR3 length equals 20 residues. Germline loops: CDR1 SGHKS, CDR2 YYEKEE (reference sequence). V lost 4 bases to trimming and J lost 3 bases; unmatched junction nucleotides: 18. CDR3 sequence (DNA): TGTGCCAGCAGCCCGGGTCTAATTCTAGCGGGGGGTTCCAACTACAATGAGCAGTTCTTC. Translating it yields CASSPGLILAGGSNYNEQFF. Variable domain in full (rest from reference TRBV5-5 and TRBJ2-1): DAGVTQSPTHLIKTRGQQVTLRCSPISGHKSVSWYQQVLGQGPQFIFQYYEKEERGRGNFPDRFSARQFPNYSSELNVNALLLGDSALYLCASSPGLILAGGSNYNEQFFGPGTRLTVL.

This clonotype was seen a handful of times. The chain employs TRBV7-2 and TRBJ2-7; D gene ambiguous. Per the germline V gene, CDR1 is SGHTA and CDR2 is FQGNSA. CDR3 length: 15 amino acids. V was trimmed by 0 bases and J by 3 bases, leaving 12 bases between them. Written as DNA, the CDR3 is TGTGCCAGCAGCTTAGCGTCCCCATCCCGCTACGAGCAGTACTTC. Its protein product is CASSLASPSRYEQYF.

This clonotype was detected many times. The rearrangement links TRBV5-1 to TRBJ1-2; no reliable D call. The ends were cut back, 0 bases at V and 5 bases at J, with 8 bases in the middle. This CDR3 contains 13 residues. In germline, CDR1 is SGHRS, CDR2 YFSETQ. The CDR3 here is CASSLDGGYGYTF. The CDR3 bases are TGCGCCAGCAGCTTGGACGGAGGGTATGGCTACACCTTC.

This clonotype came up many times. The CDR3 spells CASSVVGSGANVLTF. The CDR3 DNA is TGTGCCAGCAGCGTAGTGGGATCTGGGGCCAACGTCCTGACTTTC. The rearrangement uses TRBV9 and TRBJ2-6; unclear D gene. This CDR3 has 15 residues. With 0 bases removed from V and 1 base from J, the gap between germline ends came to 5 bases. From germline, CDR1 is SGDLS and CDR2 YYNGEE.

This chain connects TRBV4-2 to TRBJ2-1; 7 nucleotides match TRBD2. The CDR3 is 16 residues long. Germline CDR1 reads LGHNA; CDR2 reads YNFKEQ. V trimming: 0 bases; J trimming: 4 bases; junction bases outside the gene matches: 6. This chain's CDR3 is CASSQDDGGTYNEQFF. The CDR3 DNA reads as TGTGCCAGCAGCCAAGATGACGGGGGGACGTACAATGAGCAGTTCTTC.

This clonotype has only a few counts. The rearrangement uses TRBV29-1 and TRBJ1-1; D gene ambiguous. V lost 6 bases, J lost 5 bases, and 16 bases lay in between. CDR3 length: 13 amino acids. CDR1 and CDR2 (germline): SQVTM, ANQGSEA. In DNA form, the CDR3 reads TGCAGCGTAGGACGGAGCTCGGGGACTGAAGCTTTCTTT. Its translation: CSVGRSSGTEAFF.

The chain recombines TRBV11-2 with TRBJ2-5, with 7 bases identical to TRBD2. With V trimmed by 1 base and J by 3 bases, 8 bases remained unmatched. This CDR3 region has 16 residues. The V gene's germline CDR1 is SGHAT and CDR2 FQNNGV. CDR3 loop: CASSLGGMGGEETQYF. CDR3 in DNA: TGTGCCAGCAGCTTAGGAGGAATGGGGGGGGAAGAGACCCAGTACTTC. Variable domain in full (rest from reference TRBV11-2 and TRBJ2-5): EAGVAQSPRYKIIEKRQSVAFWCNPISGHATLYWYQQILGQGPKLLIQFQNNGVVDDSQLPKDRFSAERLKGVDSTLKIQPAKLEDSAVYLCASSLGGMGGEETQYFGPGTRLLVL.

The table lists this clonotype with a few counts. DNA of the CDR3: TGTGCCAGCAGCGGTGGGACAGCCTCTGGAAACACCATATATTTT. It encodes CASSGGTASGNTIYF. The chain carries TRBV7-2 and TRBJ1-3; 7 nucleotides agree with TRBD1. V dropped 5 bases and J dropped 0; count of bases not matched to a gene: 4. This CDR3 has 15 amino acids. CDR1 and CDR2 (germline): SGHTA, FQGNSA.

The gene calls are TRBV9 and TRBJ2-3; D possibly corresponds to TRBD2 (5 bases). The CDR3 contains 14 residues. Trimming cost V 4 bases and J 2 bases, with 11 bases left between them. Looked up from germline, CDR1 is SGDLS and CDR2 is YYNGEE. CDR3 sequence (DNA): TGTGCCAGCAGCCCGGCGGGTCTCACAGATACGCAGTATTTT. Translated, it gives CASSPAGLTDTQYF.

This clonotype appeared many times. The J gene is TRBJ2-5, the V gene TRBV7-2, with 10 positions matching TRBD2. Germline assignment: CDR1 SGHTA and CDR2 FQGNSA. Germline trimming cut 5 bases from V and 5 bases from J; bases unmatched to any gene: 11. CDR3 length: 16 residues. The CDR3 DNA sequence: TGTGCCAGCAGCCAAAGCGGGGGGGCCTGGTACGAGACCCAGTACTTC. It is translated as CASSQSGGAWYETQYF. The entire variable domain, with the rest obtained from reference TRBV7-2 and TRBJ2-5, is as follows: GAGVSQSPSNKVTEKGKDVELRCDPISGHTALYWYRQSLGQGLEFLIYFQGNSAPDKSGLPSDRFSAERTGGSVSTLTIQRTQQEDSAVYLCASSQSGGAWYETQYFGPGTRLLVL.

This chain joins TRBV29-1 and TRBJ2-2, with D perhaps matching TRBD1 (6 bases). Germline lookup yields CDR1 SQVTM and CDR2 ANQGSEA. This CDR3 region has 14 residues. With 7 bases removed from V and 2 bases from J, the gap between germline ends came to 14 bases. The CDR3 loop reads CSADRYPNTGELFF. The DNA of the CDR3 is TGCAGCGCCGACAGGTATCCCAACACCGGGGAGCTGTTTTTT.

This clonotype was counted ten times or more. The CDR3: CASSLAPWDRGGDTQYF. CDR3 DNA: TGTGCCAGCAGCTTAGCCCCCTGGGACAGGGGTGGAGATACGCAGTATTTT. This rearrangement joins TRBV7-8 to TRBJ2-3, with TRBD1 matching 10 bases. This CDR3 contains 17 residues. With V trimmed by 0 bases and J by 5 bases, 8 bases remained unmatched. Germline loops: CDR1 SGHVS, CDR2 FQNEAQ.